This record concerns one T cell receptor (beta chain) sequence. This entry belongs to a study of blood T cell repertoires in COVID-19. Background on the study: Some COVID-19 samples were acute and others convalescent; all came from the United States, Italy and Spain. T cells, B-cell-depleted T cells, or PBMCs supplied cDNA or gDNA.

Trimming shortened V by 0 bases and J by 6 bases, and 17 bases separated the two germline ends. Germline loops: CDR1 MNHEY, CDR2 SVGEGT. This CDR3 comprises 16 residues. Original analysis: Estimates of nucleated cell counts were drawn from the amplification of reference gene primers. Data came from immunoSEQ multiplex PCR; TCRdb stores just in-frame clones and leaves some out. V, J and clone size reflect that table, while D and trimming were determined from the DNA. The table records some 110,000 clones, about four fifths of them present only once. Sequencing was carried out using peripheral blood. The V and J genes are TRBV6-2 or TRBV6-3 and TRBJ1-1, with D uncertain. The receptor was isolated from a man aged 55 to 69 with acute or convalescent COVID-19. This chain's CDR3 is CASSYSNFRGRPEAFF. The CDR3 nucleotides are TGTGCCAGCAGTTACTCGAATTTTCGGGGTCGGCCTGAAGCTTTCTTT.